This TCR beta chain is drawn from a study of blood T cell repertoires in COVID-19. The germline V gene encodes CDR1 SGHRS and CDR2 YFSETQ. Trimming left V 4 bases short and J 4 bases short, with 14 bases between. The CDR3 is 14 amino acids. Original handling: Reference gene primer amplification gave estimated nucleated cell counts. TCRdb's copy holds only in-frame clones and misses some; the assay was immunoSEQ multiplex PCR. V and J calls and clone size are given by that table; D and trimming were obtained from the DNA. In the table there are around 280,000 clones, around 90% of which are singletons.

The rearrangement joins TRBV5-1 to TRBJ1-1, with no clear D. The sample comprised peripheral blood. The source is a woman aged 45 to 65 who had recovered from COVID-19. DNA for the CDR3: TGCGCCAGCAGCCCCGAGGCCTTTGGCACTGAAGCTTTCTTT. Translation gives CASSPEAFGTEAFF.